Below, one TCR beta chain is given with its context. Which antigen it targets is not known. The sample holds no much larger clone one base away, and base qualities are not on file. This sample stems from a study of immune characteristics of hereditary and idiopathic chronic pancreatitis. About the study as a whole: Local pancreatic immune cells and TCRbeta repertoires were profiled in hereditary and idiopathic chronic pancreatitis and were compared with control organ donor pancreases. Minimal in vitro experimental manipulation of pancreas-infiltrating T cells was the reason the gDNA-based approach was selected. TCRbeta sequencing included 5 control pancreases, 7 or 8 pancreases with hereditary chronic pancreatitis and about 6 pancreases with idiopathic chronic pancreatitis. The paper as a whole reports these results and caveats: Chronic pancreatitis caused by alcohol use was not included in the study. Both chronic pancreatitis groups showed significantly increased TCRbeta repertoire diversity and reduced clonality versus controls. Because patient tissue could only be obtained at the time of TPIAT, differences in disease duration may have influenced the immune findings. Among 10 to 15 chronic pancreatitis patients, a positive correlation was found between numbers of productive TCR rearrangements and disease severity scores. Vbeta-Jbeta gene family usage, including TRBV10, TRBV19, TRBV23 and TRBV5, differed between hereditary and idiopathic chronic pancreatitis.

To prepare the library, the immunoSEQ multiplex PCR assay was applied. The TCRbeta CDR3 region and neighboring sequences were amplified from pancreatic genomic DNA and then sequenced. On the study's bioinformatics: Repertoire diversity was measured as a mean normalized Shannon-Wiener index, alongside productive clonality and productive rearrangement counts. Control and chronic pancreatitis repertoire metrics were compared by means of the nonparametric Mann-Whitney U test. A shared clonotype was defined as a CDR3beta sequence with the same amino acid composition and length across subjects. Not all clones reach the TCRdb copy of this immuneACCESS table, which keeps in-frame sequences only. Checked studies attribute under half of the gap to unresolved V genes and leave the rest unexplained. The DNA gave D and trimming, while V, J and clone size come from that table. Across this sample there are over 14,000 clones, with roughly 80% seen only once. The ten largest account for approximately 15% of the sample.

CDR1 and CDR2, looked up from the germline V gene (reference sequence), are LNHDA and SQIVND. From the cysteine through the phenylalanine, the CDR3 covers 14 amino acids. CDR3 DNA is the only sequence kept; it has 42 bases, read in frame from the first base. The junction shows trimming of 6 bases on V and 3 bases on J, plus 15 bases between the germline ends. Patients undergoing total pancreatectomy with islet autotransplantation (TPIAT) were the source of the chronic pancreatitis pancreas tissue. Included chronic pancreatitis patients had no known history of diabetes. For TCRbeta sequencing, genomic DNA was extracted directly from bulk pancreas tissue, without T cell sorting. At two US centers, pancreas tissues from patients and organ donors were collected on a consecutive basis.

Material for sequencing was pancreas tissue with hereditary chronic pancreatitis. The chain is made from TRBV19 and TRBJ2-7, and TRBD1 may be the D gene, going by 6 matching bases. The TCR comes from a human donor with chronic pancreatitis. The nucleotide sequence reads TGTGCCAGTAGCCTCCGGGACACCCGCTACGAGCAGTACTTC. Translated, this is CASSLRDTRYEQYF.